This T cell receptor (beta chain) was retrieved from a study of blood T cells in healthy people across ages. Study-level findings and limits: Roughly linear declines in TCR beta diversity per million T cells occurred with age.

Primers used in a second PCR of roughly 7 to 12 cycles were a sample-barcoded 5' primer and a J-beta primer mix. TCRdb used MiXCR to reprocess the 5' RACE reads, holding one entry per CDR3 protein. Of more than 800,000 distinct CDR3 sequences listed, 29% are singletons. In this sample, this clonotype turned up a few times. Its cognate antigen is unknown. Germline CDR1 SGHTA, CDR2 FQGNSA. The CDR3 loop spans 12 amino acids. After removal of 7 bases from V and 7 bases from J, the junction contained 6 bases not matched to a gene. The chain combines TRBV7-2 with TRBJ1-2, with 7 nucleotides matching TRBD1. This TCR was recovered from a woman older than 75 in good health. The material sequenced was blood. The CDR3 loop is CASKATGAGYTF. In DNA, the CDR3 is TGTGCCAGCAAGGCCACAGGGGCTGGCTACACCTTC.